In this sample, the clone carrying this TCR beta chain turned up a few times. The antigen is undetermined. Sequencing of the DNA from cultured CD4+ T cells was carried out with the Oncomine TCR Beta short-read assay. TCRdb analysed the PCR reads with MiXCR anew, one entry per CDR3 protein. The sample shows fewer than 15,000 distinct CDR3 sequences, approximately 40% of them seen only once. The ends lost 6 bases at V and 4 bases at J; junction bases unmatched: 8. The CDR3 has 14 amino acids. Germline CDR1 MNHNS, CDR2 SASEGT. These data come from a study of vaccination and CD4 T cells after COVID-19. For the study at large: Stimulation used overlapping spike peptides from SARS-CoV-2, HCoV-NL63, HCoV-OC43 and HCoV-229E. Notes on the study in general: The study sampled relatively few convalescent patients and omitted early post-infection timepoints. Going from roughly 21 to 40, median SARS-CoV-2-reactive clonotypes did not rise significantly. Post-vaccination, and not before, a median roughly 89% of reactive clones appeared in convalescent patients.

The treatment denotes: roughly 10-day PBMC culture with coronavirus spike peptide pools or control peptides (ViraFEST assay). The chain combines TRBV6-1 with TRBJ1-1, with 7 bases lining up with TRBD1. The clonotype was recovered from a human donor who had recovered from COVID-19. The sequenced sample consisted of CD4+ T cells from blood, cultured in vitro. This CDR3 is CASRNYRGTTEAFF. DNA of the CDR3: TGTGCCAGCAGAAACTACAGGGGTACCACTGAAGCTTTCTTT.